This TCR beta chain emerged from a study of beta chain features in type 1 diabetes. Study-wide results and caveats: The question of HLA type influencing TCRB rearrangement was one that remained unresolved here. When Type 1 diabetes patients were examined, their TCRB CDR3s proved moderately but significantly shorter in all four CD4+ subsets. A closer apparent resemblance between naive, central memory and Treg TCRB repertoires was seen in patients than in healthy donors.

Trimming shortened V by 6 bases and J by 3 bases, and 14 bases separated the two germline ends. This CDR3 is 14 amino acids long. CDR1 and CDR2 (germline): SGHNT, YENEEA. This clone was counted a few times. Its antigen remains unknown. TCRB transcripts that were expressed got sequenced, as all of the isolated RNA had been reverse transcribed. Profiled with immunoSEQ multiplex PCR; TCRdb holds only in-frame clones, not every one. In the table there are around 710,000 clones, about an eighth of which are singletons. The chain is built from TRBV11-3 and TRBJ1-1, with D possibly being TRBD1 (5 bases). The sequence derives from a man under 40 with type 1 diabetes. Material for sequencing was naive CD4+ T cells from blood. The CDR3 loop reads CASSPVSGDTEAFF. The CDR3 nucleotides are TGTGCCAGCAGTCCTGTGTCGGGGGACACTGAAGCTTTCTTT.